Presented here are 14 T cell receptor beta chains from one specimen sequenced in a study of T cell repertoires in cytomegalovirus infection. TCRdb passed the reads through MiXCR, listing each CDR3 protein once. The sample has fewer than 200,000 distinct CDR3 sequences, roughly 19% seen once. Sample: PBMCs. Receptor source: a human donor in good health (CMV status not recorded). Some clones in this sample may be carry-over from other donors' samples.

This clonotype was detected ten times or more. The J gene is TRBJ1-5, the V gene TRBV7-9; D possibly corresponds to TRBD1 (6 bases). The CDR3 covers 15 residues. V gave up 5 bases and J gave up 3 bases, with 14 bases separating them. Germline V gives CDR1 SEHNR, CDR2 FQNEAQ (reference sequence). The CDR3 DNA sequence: TGTGCCAGCAGCCGGGACATGCCCCCCAATCAGCCCCAGCATTTT. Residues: CASSRDMPPNQPQHF. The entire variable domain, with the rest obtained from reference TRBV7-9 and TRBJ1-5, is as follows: DTGVSQNPRHKITKRGQNVTFRCDPISEHNRLYWYRQTLGQGPEFLTYFQNEAQLEKSRLLSDRFSAERPKGSFSTLEIQRTEQGDSAMYLCASSRDMPPNQPQHFGDGTRLSIL.

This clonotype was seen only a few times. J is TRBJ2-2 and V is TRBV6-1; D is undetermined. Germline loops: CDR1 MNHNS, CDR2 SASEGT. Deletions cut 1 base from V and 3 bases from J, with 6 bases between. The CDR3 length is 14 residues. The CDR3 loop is CASSEVRYTGELFF. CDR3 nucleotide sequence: TGTGCCAGCAGTGAAGTAAGATACACCGGGGAGCTGTTTTTT.

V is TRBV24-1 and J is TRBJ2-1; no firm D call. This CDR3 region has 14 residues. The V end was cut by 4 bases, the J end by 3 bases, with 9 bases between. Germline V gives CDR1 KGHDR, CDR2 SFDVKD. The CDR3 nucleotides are TGTGCCACCAGTGACCCTCCGAGCTACAATGAGCAGTTCTTC. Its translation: CATSDPPSYNEQFF.

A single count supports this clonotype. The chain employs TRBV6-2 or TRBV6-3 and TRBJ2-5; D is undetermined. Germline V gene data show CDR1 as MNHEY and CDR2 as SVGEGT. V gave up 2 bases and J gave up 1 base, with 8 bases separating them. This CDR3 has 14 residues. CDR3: CASSYVALQETQYF. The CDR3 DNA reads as TGTGCCAGCAGTTACGTGGCCCTCCAAGAGACCCAGTACTTC.

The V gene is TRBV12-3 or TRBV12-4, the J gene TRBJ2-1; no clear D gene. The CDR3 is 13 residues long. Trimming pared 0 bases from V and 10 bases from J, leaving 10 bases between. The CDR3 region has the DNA TGTGCCAGCAGTTTAGCGCCGGAAGGCGAGCAGTTCTTC. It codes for CASSLAPEGEQFF.

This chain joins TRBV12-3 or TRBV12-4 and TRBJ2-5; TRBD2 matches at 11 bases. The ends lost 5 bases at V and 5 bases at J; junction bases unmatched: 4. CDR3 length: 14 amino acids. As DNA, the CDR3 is TGTGCCAGCAGTCAGACTAGCGGGACGGAGACCCAGTACTTC. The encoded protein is CASSQTSGTETQYF.

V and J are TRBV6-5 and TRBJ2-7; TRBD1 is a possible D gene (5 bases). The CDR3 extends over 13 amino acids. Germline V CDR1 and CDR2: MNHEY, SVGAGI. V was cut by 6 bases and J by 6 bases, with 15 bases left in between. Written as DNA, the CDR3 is TGTGCCAGCAGCCAGGGATGGAGTCTCGAGCAGTACTTC. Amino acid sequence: CASSQGWSLEQYF.

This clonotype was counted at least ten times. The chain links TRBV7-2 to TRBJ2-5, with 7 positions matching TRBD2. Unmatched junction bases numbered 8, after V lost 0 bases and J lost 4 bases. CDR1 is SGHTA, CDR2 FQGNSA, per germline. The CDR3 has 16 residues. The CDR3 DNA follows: TGTGCCAGCAGCTTAGCGTTGGGGGGGGGAGGAGAGACCCAGTACTTC. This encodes CASSLALGGGGETQYF.

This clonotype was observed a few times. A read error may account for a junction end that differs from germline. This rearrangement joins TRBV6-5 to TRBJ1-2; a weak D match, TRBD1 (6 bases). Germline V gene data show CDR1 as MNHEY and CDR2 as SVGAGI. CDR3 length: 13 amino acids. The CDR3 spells CASRYQGNYGYTF. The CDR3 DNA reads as TGTGCCAGCCGTTATCAGGGGAACTATGGCTACACCTTC.

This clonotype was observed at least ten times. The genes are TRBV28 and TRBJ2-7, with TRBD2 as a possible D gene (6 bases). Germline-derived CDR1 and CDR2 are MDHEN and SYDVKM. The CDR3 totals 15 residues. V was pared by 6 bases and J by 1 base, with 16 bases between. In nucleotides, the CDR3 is TGTGCCAGCAGCCGCGTCGGGACTCGTTCCTACGAGCAGTACTTC. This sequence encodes CASSRVGTRSYEQYF.

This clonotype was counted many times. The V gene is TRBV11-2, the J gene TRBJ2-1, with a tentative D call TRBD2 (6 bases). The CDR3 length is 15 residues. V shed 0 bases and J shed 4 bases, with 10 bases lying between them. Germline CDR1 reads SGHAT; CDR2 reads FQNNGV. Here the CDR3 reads CASSLDREKYNEQFF. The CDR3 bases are TGTGCCAGCAGCTTAGATCGGGAGAAATACAATGAGCAGTTCTTC.

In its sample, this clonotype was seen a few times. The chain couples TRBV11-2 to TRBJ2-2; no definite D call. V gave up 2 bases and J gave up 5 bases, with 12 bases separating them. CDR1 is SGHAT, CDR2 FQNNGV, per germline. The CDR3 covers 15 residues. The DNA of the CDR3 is TGTGCCAGCAGCTTATTTACGTCGGCAACCGGGGAGCTGTTTTTT. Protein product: CASSLFTSATGELFF.

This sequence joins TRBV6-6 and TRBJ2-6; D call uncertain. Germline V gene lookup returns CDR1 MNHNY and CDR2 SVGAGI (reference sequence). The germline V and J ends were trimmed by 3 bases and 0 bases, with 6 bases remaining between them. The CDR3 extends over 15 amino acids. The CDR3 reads CASSYSSSGANVLTF. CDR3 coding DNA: TGTGCCAGCAGTTATTCGAGCTCTGGGGCCAACGTCCTGACTTTC.

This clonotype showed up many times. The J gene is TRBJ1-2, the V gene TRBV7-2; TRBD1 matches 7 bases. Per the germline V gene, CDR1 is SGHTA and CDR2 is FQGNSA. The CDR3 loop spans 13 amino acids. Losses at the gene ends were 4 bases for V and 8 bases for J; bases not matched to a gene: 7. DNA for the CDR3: TGTGCCAGCAGCTACACCGGGACAGCCGGCTACACCTTC. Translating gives CASSYTGTAGYTF.